This note documents a single TCR beta chain sequence. Its target is unknown. No infections or other immune events were documented during collection. The sample originates from a study of identifying expanded T cells in peripheral blood. Study results and limitations: Roughly 1.1 clones differed between technical replicates, versus approximately 17 and 20 over time. Across healthy donors, higher total template counts meant significantly greater roughly two-week count variance.

Some clones are missing from TCRdb's copy, which holds only in-frame ones; the method was immunoSEQ multiplex PCR. The sample consists of under 130,000 clones, around 89% of them appearing once. The clonotype originates from a person between 18 and 75 years old in good health. Sequencing used blood.

CDR3 loop: CASSSRNSGSYEQYF. The CDR3 nucleotides are TGTGCCAGCAGCTCACGTAACTCGGGCTCCTACGAGCAGTACTTC. The chain recombines TRBV7-9 with TRBJ2-7; D unclear. Germline V gene lookup returns CDR1 SEHNR and CDR2 FQNEAQ (reference sequence). The CDR3 contains 15 residues. Trimming shortened V by 4 bases and J by 0 bases, and 13 bases separated the two germline ends.